In its sample, the clone carrying this TCR beta chain was seen a few times. Its target is not known. This sample is drawn from a study of blood T cells in healthy people across ages. The overall study: Researchers report that template switching captured about one barcoded beta molecule per two T cells.

Study results and caveats: It was not known whether donors were CMV positive (a possible confounder of expanded clonotype changes). Naive T cell percentage by flow cytometry tracked strongly with beta diversity.

Germline V gives CDR1 DFQATT, CDR2 SNEGSKA (reference sequence). This CDR3 comprises 12 residues. V lost 2 bases and J lost 8, with 12 bases in between. A sample-barcoded 5' primer and a J-beta primer mix were used in a second PCR of roughly 6 to 12 cycles. The authors tagged each cDNA molecule using a template-switch adaptor with 12 random nucleotides. TCRdb used MiXCR to reprocess the 5' RACE reads, holding one entry per CDR3 protein. The sample contains some 1.8 million distinct CDR3 sequences, about two fifths of which appear only once. The receptor comes from a human donor in good health. The V call is TRBV20-1, the J call TRBJ1-2; D is possibly TRBD1 (5 bases). Sequences were obtained from blood. In DNA, the CDR3 is TGCAGTGCTAGACGGCCGGGGGACGGCTACACCTTC. This sequence encodes CSARRPGDGYTF.